This TCR beta chain was recovered during a study of PD-L1 blockade in urothelial cancer. Across the study: Patients started atezolizumab in about 2014, 1,200 mg intravenously every 3 weeks. About 85% of the roughly 30 patients comprised males who had bladder-origin urothelial cancer. The study, taken as a whole, reports: In blood at 3 weeks, tumor-associated clones expanded more among patients with durable benefit.

Synthetic analogs of TCR templates were spiked into every PCR. Assay: immunoSEQ multiplex PCR; the TCRdb copy retains only in-frame clones and omits some. The data hold under 35,000 clones, with around nine tenths observed a single time. The length of the CDR3 is 13 residues. CDR1 is SGHVS and CDR2 is FQNEAQ in the germline V gene. Trimming cost V 3 bases and J 3 bases; bases outside gene matches: 2. This clone is a singleton in its sample. Its antigen is undetermined. Sequencing was performed on PBMCs, taken around atezolizumab (anti-PD-L1) treatment. The receptor was isolated from a man aged 50-60 years with urothelial cancer. The gene calls are TRBV7-8 and TRBJ2-7; TRBD1 matches 7 bases. The CDR3 nucleotides are TGTGCCAGCAGCTTGGGACAGAACTACGAGCAGTACTTC. It codes for CASSLGQNYEQYF.